This TCR beta chain was obtained from a study of cytomegalovirus exposure and HLA in healthy donors. Overall study results and limits: Cytomegalovirus association was assigned to approximately 160 TCR beta chains.

The CDR3 length is 16 residues. V lost 3 bases, J lost 3 bases, and 17 bases lay in between. CDR1 is KGHSY and CDR2 is FQNENV in the germline V gene. About this clone itself: Its target is not known.

The table came from immunoSEQ multiplex PCR; TCRdb's copy has only in-frame clones and leaves some out. Of approximately 280,000 clones listed, approximately 83% are singletons. Sequencing was done on a sample of PBMCs. J is TRBJ1-2 and V is TRBV16, with a weak D call TRBD1 (6 bases). The receptor comes from a woman under 30 in good health and CMV-seronegative. The CDR3 spells CASSHDARGGDYGYTF. The CDR3 DNA reads as TGTGCCAGCAGCCACGATGCCAGGGGAGGGGACTATGGCTACACCTTC.